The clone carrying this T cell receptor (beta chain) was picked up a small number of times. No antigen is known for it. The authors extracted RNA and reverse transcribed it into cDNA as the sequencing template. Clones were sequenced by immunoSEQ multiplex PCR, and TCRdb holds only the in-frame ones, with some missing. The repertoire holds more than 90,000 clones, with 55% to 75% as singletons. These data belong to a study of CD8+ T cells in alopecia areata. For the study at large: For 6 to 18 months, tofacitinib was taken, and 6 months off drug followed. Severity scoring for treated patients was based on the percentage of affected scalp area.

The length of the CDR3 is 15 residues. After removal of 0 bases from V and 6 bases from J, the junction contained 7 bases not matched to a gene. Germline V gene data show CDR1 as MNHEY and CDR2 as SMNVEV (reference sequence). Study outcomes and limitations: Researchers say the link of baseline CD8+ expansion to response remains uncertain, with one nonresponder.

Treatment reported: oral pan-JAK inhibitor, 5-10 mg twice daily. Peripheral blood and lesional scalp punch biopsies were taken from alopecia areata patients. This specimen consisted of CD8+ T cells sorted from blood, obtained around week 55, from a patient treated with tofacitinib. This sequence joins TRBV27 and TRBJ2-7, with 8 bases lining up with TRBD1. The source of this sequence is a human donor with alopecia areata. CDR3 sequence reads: CASSLSGQGLAEQYF. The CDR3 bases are TGTGCCAGCAGTTTATCCGGACAGGGTCTGGCCGAGCAGTACTTC.